Reported below is one T cell receptor beta chain. Authors' analysis steps: Nucleated cell number was recorded as an estimate derived from reference gene primer amplification. Assay: immunoSEQ multiplex PCR; the TCRdb copy retains only in-frame clones and omits some. From that table come the V and J calls and clone size; the DNA was used to work out D and trimming. The sample comprises about 310,000 clones, around 87% of which are singletons, and 1% rests with the top ten. This sample was included in a study of blood T cell repertoires in COVID-19. For the study at large: Acute-phase and convalescent COVID-19 samples originated in the United States, Italy and Spain.

V lost 11 bases, J lost 2 bases, and 16 bases lay in between. There are 13 residues in the CDR3. From germline, CDR1 is SNHLY and CDR2 FYNNEI. This chain connects TRBV2 to TRBJ2-7, with D maybe TRBD1 (6 bases). Sequences were obtained from peripheral blood. The clonotype originates from a man aged 45-65 years with active or convalescent COVID-19. This CDR3 reads CAGSGTRTYEQYF. CDR3 in DNA: TGTGCCGGTTCCGGGACACGGACCTACGAGCAGTACTTC.